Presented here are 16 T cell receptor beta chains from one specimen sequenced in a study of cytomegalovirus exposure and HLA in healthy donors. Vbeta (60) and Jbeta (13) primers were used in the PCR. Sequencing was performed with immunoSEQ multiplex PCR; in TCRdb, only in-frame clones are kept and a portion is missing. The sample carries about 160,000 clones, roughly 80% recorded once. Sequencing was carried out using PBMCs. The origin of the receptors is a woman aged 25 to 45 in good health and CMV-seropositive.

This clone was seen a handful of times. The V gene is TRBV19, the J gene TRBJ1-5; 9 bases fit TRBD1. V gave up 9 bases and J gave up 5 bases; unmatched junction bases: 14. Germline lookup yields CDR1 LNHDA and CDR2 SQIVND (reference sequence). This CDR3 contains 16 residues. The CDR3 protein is CASRDRAPSWDQPQHF. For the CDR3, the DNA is TGTGCCAGCCGGGACAGGGCTCCCTCATGGGATCAGCCCCAGCATTTT.

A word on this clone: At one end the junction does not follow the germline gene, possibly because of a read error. The CDR3 here is CSSSLEGGQGETEQFF. In DNA, the CDR3 is TGTTCCAGCAGCTTAGAGGGCGGTCAGGGGGAGACCGAGCAGTTCTTC. The rearrangement links TRBV7-9 to TRBJ2-1; 7 positions agree with TRBD1. Per the germline V gene, CDR1 is SEHNR and CDR2 is FQNEAQ (reference sequence). The CDR3 has 16 residues.

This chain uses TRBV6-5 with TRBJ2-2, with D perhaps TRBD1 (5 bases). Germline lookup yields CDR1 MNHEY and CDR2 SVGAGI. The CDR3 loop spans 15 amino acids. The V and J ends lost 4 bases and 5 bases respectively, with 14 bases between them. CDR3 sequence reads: CASSFQGSWTGELFF. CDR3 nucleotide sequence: TGTGCCAGCAGTTTCCAGGGTAGCTGGACCGGGGAGCTGTTTTTT.

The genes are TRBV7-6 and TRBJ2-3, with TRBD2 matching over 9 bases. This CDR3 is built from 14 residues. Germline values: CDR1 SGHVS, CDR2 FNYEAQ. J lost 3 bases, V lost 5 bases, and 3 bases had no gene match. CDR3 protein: CASSRLAVTDTQYF. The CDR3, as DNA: TGTGCCAGCAGCAGACTAGCGGTAACAGATACGCAGTATTTT.

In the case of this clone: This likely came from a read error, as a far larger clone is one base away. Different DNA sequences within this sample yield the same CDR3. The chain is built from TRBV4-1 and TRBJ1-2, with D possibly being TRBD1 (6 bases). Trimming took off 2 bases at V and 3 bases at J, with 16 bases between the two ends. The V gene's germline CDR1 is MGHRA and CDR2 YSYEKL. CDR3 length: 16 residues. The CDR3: CASSQIPRDTDYGYTF. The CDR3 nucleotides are TGCGCCAGCAGCCAAATCCCCCGGGACACGGACTATGGCTACACCTTC.

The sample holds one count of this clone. The CDR3 is CASSLGGAPLETQYF. The CDR3 region has the DNA TGTGCCAGCAGCCTGGGGGGGGCGCCTTTAGAGACCCAGTACTTC. The V gene is TRBV9, the J gene TRBJ2-5, with D possibly matching TRBD2 (7 bases). In germline, CDR1 is SGDLS, CDR2 YYNGEE. This CDR3 spans 15 amino acids. The V and J ends lost 4 bases and 4 bases respectively, with 17 bases between them.

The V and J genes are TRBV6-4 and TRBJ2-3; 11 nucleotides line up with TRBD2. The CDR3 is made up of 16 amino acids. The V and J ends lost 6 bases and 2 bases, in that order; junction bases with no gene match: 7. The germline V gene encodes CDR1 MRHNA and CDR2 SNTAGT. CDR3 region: CASSVGTSGYTDTQYF. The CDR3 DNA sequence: TGTGCCAGCAGCGTTGGGACTAGCGGCTACACAGATACGCAGTATTTT.

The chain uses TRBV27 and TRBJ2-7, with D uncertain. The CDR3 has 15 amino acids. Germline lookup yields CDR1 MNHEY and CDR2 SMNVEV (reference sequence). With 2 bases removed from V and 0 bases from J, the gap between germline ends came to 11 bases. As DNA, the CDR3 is TGTGCCAGCAGTTTAACGGGTCACACCTCCTACGAGCAGTACTTC. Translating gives CASSLTGHTSYEQYF.

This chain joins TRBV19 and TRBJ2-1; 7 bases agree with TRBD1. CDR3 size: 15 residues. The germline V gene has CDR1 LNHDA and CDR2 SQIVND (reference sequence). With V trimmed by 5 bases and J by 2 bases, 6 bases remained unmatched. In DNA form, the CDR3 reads TGTGCCAGTAGTGTACAGGGGACCACCTACAATGAGCAGTTCTTC. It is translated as CASSVQGTTYNEQFF.

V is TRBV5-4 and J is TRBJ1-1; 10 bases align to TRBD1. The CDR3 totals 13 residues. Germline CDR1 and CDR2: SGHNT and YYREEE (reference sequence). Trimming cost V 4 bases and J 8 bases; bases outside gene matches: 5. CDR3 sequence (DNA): TGTGCCAGCAGCACTGACAGGGGGCGAGAAGCTTTCTTT. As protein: CASSTDRGREAFF.

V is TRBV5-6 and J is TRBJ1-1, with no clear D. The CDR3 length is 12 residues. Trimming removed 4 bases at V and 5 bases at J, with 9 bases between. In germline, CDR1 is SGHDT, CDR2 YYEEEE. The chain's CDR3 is CASSRSGTEAFF. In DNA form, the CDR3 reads TGTGCCAGCAGCCGCAGCGGAACTGAAGCTTTCTTT.

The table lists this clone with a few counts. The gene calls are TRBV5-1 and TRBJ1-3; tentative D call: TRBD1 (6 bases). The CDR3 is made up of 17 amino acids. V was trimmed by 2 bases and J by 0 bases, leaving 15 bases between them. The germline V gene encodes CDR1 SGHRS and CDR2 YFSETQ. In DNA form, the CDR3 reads TGCGCCAGCAGCTTAGGGGGTACGGGAAGCTCTGGAAACACCATATATTTT. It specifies CASSLGGTGSSGNTIYF.

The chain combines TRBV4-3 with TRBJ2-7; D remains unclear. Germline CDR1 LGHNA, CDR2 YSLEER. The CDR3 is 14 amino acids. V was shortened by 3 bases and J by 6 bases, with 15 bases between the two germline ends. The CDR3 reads CASSHALMTPEQYF. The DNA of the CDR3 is TGCGCCAGCAGCCACGCCTTGATGACTCCCGAGCAGTACTTC.

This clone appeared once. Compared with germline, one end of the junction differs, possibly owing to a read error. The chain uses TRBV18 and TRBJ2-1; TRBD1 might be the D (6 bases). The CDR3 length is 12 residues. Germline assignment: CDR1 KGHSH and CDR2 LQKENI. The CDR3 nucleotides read TGTGCCAGCTCACTACTAAGAGGGGGAAGGGTCTTC. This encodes CASSLLRGGRVF.

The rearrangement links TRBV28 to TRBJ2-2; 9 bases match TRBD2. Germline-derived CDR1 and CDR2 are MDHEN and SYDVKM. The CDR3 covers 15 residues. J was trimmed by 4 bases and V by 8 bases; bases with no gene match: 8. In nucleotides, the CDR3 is TGTGCCAGCGGAGGCGGGGGGGCCGGCACCGGGGAGCTGTTTTTT. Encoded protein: CASGGGGAGTGELFF.

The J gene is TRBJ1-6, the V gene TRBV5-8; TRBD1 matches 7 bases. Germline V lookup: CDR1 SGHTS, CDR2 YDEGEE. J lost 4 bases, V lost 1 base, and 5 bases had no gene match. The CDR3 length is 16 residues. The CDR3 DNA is TGTGCCAGCAGCTTGTGGGCAGGGGGATATAATTCACCCCTCCACTTT. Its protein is CASSLWAGGYNSPLHF.